This passage covers 10 T cell receptor beta chains from one sample sequenced in a study of blood T cell repertoires in COVID-19. The table came from immunoSEQ multiplex PCR; TCRdb's copy has only in-frame clones and leaves some out. The sample consists of 300,000 or so clones, 85% to 90% of them appearing once. The specimen was peripheral blood. The receptors shown here come from a woman under 40 with COVID-19, enrolled during active disease.

This clone has only one observation. The chain links TRBV28 to TRBJ2-7, with a tentative D call TRBD1 (6 bases). Germline V gene data show CDR1 as MDHEN and CDR2 as SYDVKM. V was pared by 6 bases and J by 3 bases, with 12 bases between. The CDR3 is 13 amino acids. CDR3 bases: TGTGCCAGCAGGTTTGGGGGCCTCTACGAGCAGTACTTC. It is translated as CASRFGGLYEQYF.

The chain has TRBV19 and TRBJ2-7, with D perhaps matching TRBD1 (6 bases). This CDR3 has 14 residues. Per germline, CDR1 LNHDA and CDR2 SQIVND (reference sequence). V gave up 6 bases and J gave up 1 base, with 13 bases separating them. The CDR3 DNA reads TGTGCCAGTAGCTTTGGCCAGGGGTCCTACGAGCAGTACTTC. Its protein product is CASSFGQGSYEQYF.

The chain recombines TRBV19 with TRBJ1-1; no firm D call. Germline V CDR1 and CDR2: LNHDA, SQIVND (reference sequence). The V end was cut by 3 bases, the J end by 4 bases, with 9 bases between. The CDR3 is 13 amino acids. The CDR3: CASSMAVSTEAFF. CDR3 bases: TGTGCCAGTAGTATGGCGGTAAGCACTGAAGCTTTCTTT. Together with reference TRBV19 and TRBJ1-1, the CDR3 gives the full variable domain: DGGITQSPKYLFRKEGQNVTLSCEQNLNHDAMYWYRQDPGQGLRLIYYSQIVNDFQKGDIAEGYSVSREKKESFPLTVTSAQKNPTAFYLCASSMAVSTEAFFGQGTRLTVV.

This sequence joins TRBV6-5 and TRBJ2-7; maybe TRBD1 (6 bases). CDR1 and CDR2 from the germline V gene are MNHEY and SVGAGI. The CDR3 loop spans 13 amino acids. V was clipped by 9 bases and J by 2 bases, with 14 bases between them. The CDR3 region has the DNA TGTGCCAGTATCCCGGGACACCCCTACGAGCAGTACTTC. It codes for CASIPGHPYEQYF.

This chain uses TRBV11-2 with TRBJ2-5; TRBD2 matches 8 bases. Trimming removed 5 bases from V and 5 bases from J; junction bases left unmatched: 13. The CDR3 consists of 16 residues. CDR1 SGHAT and CDR2 FQNNGV come from the germline V gene. CDR3 residues: CASSRTRGGSMETQYF. The CDR3 DNA sequence: TGTGCCAGCAGCCGGACTCGGGGGGGTTCTATGGAGACCCAGTACTTC. The variable domain in full, completed from reference TRBV11-2 and TRBJ2-5, reads EAGVAQSPRYKIIEKRQSVAFWCNPISGHATLYWYQQILGQGPKLLIQFQNNGVVDDSQLPKDRFSAERLKGVDSTLKIQPAKLEDSAVYLCASSRTRGGSMETQYFGPGTRLLVL.

CDR3 bases: TGTGCCAGCAGCCCAAGACAGGGAAGCCGATACAATGAGCAGTTCTTC. Translating it yields CASSPRQGSRYNEQFF. The chain joins TRBV27 to TRBJ2-1; 7 nucleotides agree with TRBD1. This CDR3 spans 16 amino acids. After removal of 6 bases from V and 4 bases from J, the junction contained 12 bases not matched to a gene. Germline values: CDR1 MNHEY, CDR2 SMNVEV (reference sequence).

This clone was seen just once. The chain carries TRBV21-1 and TRBJ2-2; the DNA was not used to check the table's D call, TRBD1. TRBV21-1 counts as a pseudogene. This CDR3 is built from 17 residues. The CDR3 coding sequence is TGTGCCAGCAGCAAATGGGACAGGGGCTGGGACACCGGGGAGCTGTTTTTT. It is translated as CASSKWDRGWDTGELFF.

This clone has just a few counts. The chain has TRBV6-5 and TRBJ2-1, with 11 bases that match TRBD2. CDR3 length equals 15 residues. Germline V gives CDR1 MNHEY, CDR2 SVGAGI. V shed 10 bases and J 4 bases; nucleotides not matched to a gene: 9. CDR3 DNA: TGTGCCACCCGCCTTGGGACTAGCGGATACAATGAGCAGTTCTTC. This sequence encodes CATRLGTSGYNEQFF.

The chain carries TRBV4-1 and TRBJ2-1; TRBD2 matches at 10 bases. Germline CDR1 is MGHRA and CDR2 is YSYEKL. Germline trimming cut 0 bases from V and 10 bases from J; bases unmatched to any gene: 18. This CDR3 contains 19 residues. CDR3 nucleotide sequence: TGCGCCAGCAGCCAAGAGGGGAAGGGGGCTAGCGGGAGAGGGGTAGAGCAGTTCTTC. It yields the protein CASSQEGKGASGRGVEQFF.

This chain connects TRBV6-6 to TRBJ1-1; 8 bases fit TRBD1. V was pared by 5 bases and J by 4 bases, with 6 bases of the junction left unmatched. Per germline, CDR1 MNHNY and CDR2 SVGAGI (reference sequence). CDR3 length: 14 amino acids. In nucleotides, the CDR3 is TGTGCCAGCAGTGGACAGGGAGGGAGCACTGAAGCTTTCTTT. This gives the protein CASSGQGGSTEAFF.